These T cell receptor beta chains were read from a single sample in a study of T cells in Graves' hyperthyroidism and ophthalmopathy. From the multiplex PCR reads, TCRdb called clonotypes with MiXCR, one entry per CDR3 protein. This table holds hundreds of thousands of distinct CDR3 sequences, 20% to 25% found once. Material for sequencing was blood. The receptors derive from a man aged 25-45 years with Graves' ophthalmopathy. The CDR3 runs from the conserved cysteine through the conserved F or W. A D gene is named only where the DNA matches it firmly. Some rows mark clone size as missing; the rest say once, few, many or name a class of expanded clone.

cdr3_length,clone_size,v_call,j_call,d_call,cdr3_aa,cdr3_nt
17,many,TRBV28,TRBJ1-2,TRBD1,CASSLGATGGAGYGYTF,TGTGCCAGCAGTTTGGGGGCGACAGGGGGCGCCGGCTATGGCTACACCTTC
12,few,TRBV3-1,TRBJ2-5,TRBD1,CASRQGSETQYF,TGTGCCAGCAGACAGGGGTCAGAGACCCAGTACTTC
15,-,TRBV7-3,TRBJ1-2,TRBD1,CASSLFPGTAYGYTF,TGTGCCAGCAGCTTATTTCCCGGGACAGCATATGGCTACACCTTC
14,many,TRBV5-1,TRBJ1-1,-,CASSREGGNTEAFF,TGCGCCAGCAGCCGCGAGGGAGGCAACACTGAAGCTTTCTTT
15,-,TRBV10-3,TRBJ2-7,TRBD2,CAISEGSGRYYEQYF,TGTGCCATCAGTGAAGGTAGCGGGAGATACTACGAGCAGTACTTC
15,once,TRBV5-4,TRBJ2-1,-,CASSFRGGGGGEQFF,TGTGCCAGCAGCTTTAGGGGAGGGGGAGGGGGTGAGCAGTTCTTC
15,-,TRBV5-8,TRBJ2-5,-,CASSTGQPYQETQYF,TGTGCCAGCAGCACCGGACAGCCTTACCAAGAGACCCAGTACTTC
13,few,TRBV7-3,TRBJ2-2,TRBD2,CASSPGGVGELFF,TGTGCCAGCAGCCCTGGGGGGGTCGGGGAGCTGTTTTTT
12,-,TRBV28,TRBJ2-7,-,CASSTVPYEQYF,TGTGCCAGTTCGACCGTTCCCTACGAGCAGTACTTC
15,few,TRBV7-3,TRBJ2-5,-,CASSQQGLQGETQYF,TGTGCCAGCAGCCAACAGGGACTCCAGGGAGAGACCCAGTACTTC
14,many,TRBV28,TRBJ2-7,-,CASRPSGRTDEQYF,TGTGCCAGCAGACCTTCGGGACGGACCGACGAGCAGTACTTC
14,few,TRBV7-2,TRBJ1-6,-,CASSLAQGNSPLHF,TGTGCCAGCAGCTTAGCACAGGGAAATTCACCCCTCCACTTT
14,-,TRBV28,TRBJ1-2,-,CASSPDRINYGYTF,TGTGCCAGCAGTCCCGACCGGATTAACTATGGCTACACCTTC
14,many,TRBV7-9,TRBJ2-7,-,CASSLAGSPYEQYF,TGTGCCAGCAGTTTAGCCGGGAGTCCCTACGAGCAGTACTTC
12,few,TRBV24-1,TRBJ2-1,-,CATSDPQAEQFF,TGTGCCACCAGTGATCCCCAGGCTGAGCAGTTCTTC
15,few,TRBV28,TRBJ2-2,TRBD2,CASTLKRGSRGELFF,TGTGCCAGCACCCTCAAGCGCGGGAGCAGGGGGGAGCTGTTTTTT
19,-,TRBV15,TRBJ1-3,TRBD1,CATSRDQTGLDVSGNTIYF,TGTGCCACCAGCAGAGATCAGACAGGGCTAGATGTCTCTGGAAACACCATATATTTT
15,-,TRBV20-1,TRBJ1-1,TRBD1,CSAPGQGGENTEAFF,TGCAGTGCTCCCGGACAGGGCGGGGAAAACACTGAAGCTTTCTTT